The present entry profiles one TCR beta chain with its context. Its cognate antigen has yet to be identified. One end of the junction is discordant with germline, which a read error may explain. The cohort was made up of several hundred healthy bone marrow donors. All cohort members were sampled while nominally healthy, although unrecorded immune exposures were likely present. The donor was CMV seropositive and was included in the group of some 290 seropositive cohort members. Each donor provided a peripheral blood sample, and peripheral blood mononuclear cells were used for TCR beta sequencing. Genomic DNA was extracted from the blood cell samples with the Qiagen DNeasy Blood Extraction Kit. The germline V gene supplies CDR1 SGHAT and CDR2 FQNNGV. Inclusive of the bounding cysteine and phenylalanine, the CDR3 is 14 residues long. Only the CDR3 portion is preserved as DNA: 42 bases, with reading frame beginning at the first base.

The sample belongs to a study of cytomegalovirus exposure and HLA in healthy donors (dated by TCRdb to about 2017). A note on the overall study: In an earlier analysis of under 600 of the donors, about 270 Gb of sequence data and 100 million or so unique TCR beta sequences from about 190 million T cells were reported. Alongside the repertoire data, information on donor age, sex, ethnicity and CMV serostatus was compiled. In an earlier analysis of 550 to 700 of the donors, high-throughput TCR beta sequencing was used to judge whether each TCR beta V gene segment behaved as functional or pseudogenic. HLA typing included class I and class II loci at four-digit resolution. Four or five DR-DQ haplotypes were handled as single units for association and clustering, since linkage in the cohort was strong. Of the 300 to 500 genotyped donors, roughly 80% were placed in the genetic ancestry cluster associated with self-reported Caucasian donors. A later analysis re-examined previously published TCR beta repertoires from just over 650 donors and added high-resolution HLA genotyping to investigate patterns of TCR occurrence. The number of donors typed differed by locus, with about 629-640 for A, B, C, DRB1 and DQB1, around 560 for DQA1, approximately 570 for DPA1, and around 430 for DPB1. Rather than using new phenotypic data, the later analysis identified candidate immune exposures from TCR beta sequences and from how often those sequences occurred across donors. The study aimed to test whether signatures of past pathogen exposure could be identified by cataloging public T cell receptors. A later genetic analysis used genome-wide SNP genotypes for about 60% of the 666 donors, treating that subset as a discovery cohort. Around 300 gigabases of sequencing data and around 87 million unique TCR sequences were included in an early release covering over 600 HLA-typed donors. Among around 400 genotyped donors of the cohort, an average of approximately 220,000 unique TCR beta nucleotide sequences was sequenced per donor, of which 15% to 20% were non-productive. A separate validation cohort of 100 to 150 different subjects was used in addition to the approximately 640-subject first cohort. To predict cytomegalovirus infection status, the study combined high-throughput TCR immunosequencing, statistical association of individual TCRs with disease status, and machine learning. The study used immunosequencing to profile the T cell repertoires of approximately 650 subjects and linked those repertoires to cytomegalovirus serostatus. Every discovery cohort repertoire had been produced on one sequencing platform. What the authors observed across the whole study: A later analysis found that HLA-associated TCR beta chains were more clonally expanded and had lower generation probabilities than equally common non-associated chains. Only TCR beta chains were sequenced in this cohort, and the absence of alpha or paired-chain data limited detectable features. An earlier analysis of around 600 of the donors showed that most TCR beta V segments appeared in productive rearrangements either about 90% or about 30% of the time, which broadly matched IMGT annotations. An association between a missense DCLRE1C variant and V-gene and J-gene trimming of TCR beta chains was found in a later genetic analysis and replicated in an independent cohort. In a later genetic analysis, fewer N-insertions in productive TCRs were reported among donors in an Asian-associated ancestry cluster than the roughly 700-donor mean. The classifier was reported to diagnose cytomegalovirus status with high specificity and sensitivity in both the original cohort and the validation cohort. Because the 87-base-pair reads could not distinguish some IMGT-functional V segments, including TRBV6-2 and TRBV6-3, those segments were excluded. In the study, 150 to 200 TCR beta chains were listed as associated with cytomegalovirus. Correlated functional status among segregating V segments might reflect linkage disequilibrium, but an unknown experimental factor could not be ruled out. Presence/absence analyses assumed roughly uniform sequencing depth across donors, an assumption that may not hold. The earlier analysis of 587 of the donors excluded some 16 rarely observed V segments, including chromosome 9 orphons, because counts were too low. According to a later analysis, parvovirus B19, influenza, CMV and Epstein-Barr virus appeared linked to several top co-occurrence clusters. For the cohort, immune exposure information was limited to CMV serostatus. A later analysis found that most CMV-associated TCR beta chains appeared HLA-restricted, with HLA associations seemingly driven largely by CMV exposure. According to the authors, the approach could potentially be generalized to other disease states and immunological phenotypes. Specific HLA alleles were associated with roughly 16,000 TCR beta sequences at a false discovery rate of 0.05 in a later analysis. A further reported finding was that TCR beta sequences accurately predicted the HLA-A and HLA-B alleles for most subjects in the first cohort. The sequencing pipeline was judged likely to have produced a cluster of highly shared sequence variants as a technical artifact. Strong co-occurrence of HLA alleles, especially DR and DQ, made assigning TCR associations to individual alleles difficult. While some public TCRs were present in many individuals, most TCR sequences turned up only very rarely across donors. In vitro tests confirmed that a few of the cytomegalovirus-associated TCR beta chains recognize cytomegalovirus antigens. HLA typing was unavailable for some donors at each locus, so association tests used only the typed subset. A later analysis found that TCR association rates varied across HLA loci, with DRB1 alleles showing the most associated TCRs and HLA-C alleles the fewest.

The library came from the immunoSEQ multiplex PCR assay. The multiplex PCR relied on a mix of 60 forward primers for TCR Vbeta segments and 13 reverse primers for TCR Jbeta segments. The CDR3 region of rearranged TCR beta genes was amplified from genomic DNA with a multiplex PCR assay. Amplified TCR beta libraries were sequenced as 87-base-pair reads on the Illumina HiSeq System. The authors processed their data as follows. Across the roughly 640 repertoires, a later analysis counted approximately 75 million unique TCR beta chains, around 11 million of which were shared by at least two donors. A nearest-neighbor algorithm error-corrected the raw reads and collapsed the reads into unique sequences, merging closely related sequences to remove PCR and sequencing errors. Alignment of CDR3 sequences to IMGT reference sequences was used to assign V, D and J gene segments. For a sequence to be retained, at least a six-nucleotide match to both a V gene segment and a J gene segment was required. A rearrangement counted as productive if the CDR3 had no stop codons and remained in frame with V and J, and every other rearrangement counted as non-productive. CDR3 was defined by IMGT convention, running from the second conserved V-encoded cysteine to the conserved J-encoded phenylalanine. In an earlier analysis of more than 550 of the donors, sequences lacking an unambiguous match to a single V gene segment were excluded. An earlier analysis of approximately 590 of the donors called V segments functional above 56.7% productive rearrangements and segregating when the between-donor standard deviation exceeded 5%. A statistical classification framework was built for diagnosing cytomegalovirus status from the catalog of TCR beta chain sequences. V and J gene assignment, in a later analysis, came from comparing TCR nucleotide sequences with IMGT/GENE-DB human TR gene sequences. In a later analysis, CDR3 sequences and most-parsimonious VDJ recombination scenarios were assigned using the TCRdist pipeline. In a later analysis, each TCR beta chain was defined by its CDR3 amino acid sequence together with its V-gene family, and reads without a unique V-gene family were excluded. As a way to deal with suspected cross-contamination and a sequencing artifact, a later analysis dropped more than 500 nucleotide sequences that were highly shared and had low generation probability. In a later analysis, a clonal expansion index for each public chain was calculated from normalized within-repertoire ranks of inferred template counts. Generation probabilities in a later analysis came from a VDJ recombination model fitted to out-of-frame rearrangements, and those results were checked against IGoR. Hypergeometric tests were used in a later analysis to score TCR-TCR, TCR-HLA and TCR-CMV co-occurrence, with a repertoire-size bias correction applied to the TCR pairs. False discovery rates were estimated in a later analysis by permuting HLA or CMV assignments 20 times. In a later analysis, co-occurring TCRs were grouped using DBSCAN, with TCRdist sequence similarity added in when clustering inside HLA-allele-positive subsets. For co-occurrence clustering, repertoires with fewer than 30,000 or more than 120,000 public chains were excluded, along with a handful of repertoires with anomalous nucleotide sharing. TCRdb stores this immuneACCESS table with in-frame sequences only. Part of the clones is absent; in the studies checked, under half of the shortfall reflects unresolved V genes, and no reason is known for the rest. For V, J and clone size, that table is used; D and trimming come from the DNA. The sample data list 150,000 to 200,000 clones, and around 83% of these were observed just once. Of the sample, under 8% is held by the ten largest clones.

Recombination linked TRBV11-2 to TRBJ2-5; TRBD1 is possibly the D segment (6 matching bases). Input material: PBMCs. This clonotype originated in a man aged 45-60 years in good health and CMV-seropositive. The DNA sequence is given as TGTGCCAGCAGCGATACCCCCGGGACACCCTGGGGCGACTTC. Its protein reads: CASSDTPGTPWGDF.